This T cell receptor beta chain was recovered during a study of blood T cell repertoires in COVID-19. Study summary: COVID-19 samples collected from the United States, Italy and Spain covered acute and convalescent phases. From T cells, B-cell-depleted T cells, or PBMCs came the material, which was cDNA or gDNA.

Concerning this clone: The sample carries other DNA sequences with the same CDR3.

The authors' processing: Quantification of nucleated cells was approximated via reference gene primer amplification. TCRdb's copy holds only in-frame clones and misses some; the assay was immunoSEQ multiplex PCR. Clone size and V and J calls were adopted from that table, with D and trimming inferred from the DNA. The table includes under 200,000 clones, over 75% detected once. The sample consisted of peripheral blood. This TCR was recovered from a man aged 40-49 years with active or convalescent COVID-19.

The CDR3 sequence is CASSRQGYGYTF. CDR3 DNA sequence: TGTGCCAGCAGTAGACAGGGCTATGGCTACACCTTC. The rearrangement links TRBV6-5 to TRBJ1-2; 7 positions match TRBD1. CDR1 MNHEY and CDR2 SVGAGI come from the germline V gene. The CDR3 loop spans 12 amino acids. Losses at the gene ends were 5 bases for V and 4 bases for J; bases not matched to a gene: 1.